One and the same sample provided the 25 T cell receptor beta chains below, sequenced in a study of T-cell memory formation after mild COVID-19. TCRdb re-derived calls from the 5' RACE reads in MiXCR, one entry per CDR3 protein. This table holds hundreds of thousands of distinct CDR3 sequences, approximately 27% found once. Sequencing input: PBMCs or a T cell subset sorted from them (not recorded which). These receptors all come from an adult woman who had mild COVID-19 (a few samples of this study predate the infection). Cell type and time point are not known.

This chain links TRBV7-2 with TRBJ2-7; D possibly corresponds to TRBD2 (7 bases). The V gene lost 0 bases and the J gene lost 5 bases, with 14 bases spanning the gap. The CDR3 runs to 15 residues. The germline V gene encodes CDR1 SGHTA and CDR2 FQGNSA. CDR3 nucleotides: TGTGCCAGCAGCTTAGCGTGGGGGGGCGAGGACGAGCAGTACTTC. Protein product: CASSLAWGGEDEQYF.

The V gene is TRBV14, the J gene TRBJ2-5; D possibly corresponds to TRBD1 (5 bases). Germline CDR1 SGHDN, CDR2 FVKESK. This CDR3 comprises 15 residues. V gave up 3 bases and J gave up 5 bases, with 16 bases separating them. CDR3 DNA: TGTGCCAGCAGCCACTTAGGACCTTGGGGCGAGACCCAGTACTTC. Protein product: CASSHLGPWGETQYF.

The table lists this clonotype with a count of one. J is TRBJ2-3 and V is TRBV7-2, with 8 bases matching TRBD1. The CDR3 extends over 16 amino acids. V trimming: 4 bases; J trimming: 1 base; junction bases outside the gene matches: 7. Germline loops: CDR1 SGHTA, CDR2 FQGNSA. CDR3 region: CASSSGQARGTDTQYF. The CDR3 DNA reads TGTGCCAGCAGCTCGGGACAGGCAAGAGGCACAGATACGCAGTATTTT.

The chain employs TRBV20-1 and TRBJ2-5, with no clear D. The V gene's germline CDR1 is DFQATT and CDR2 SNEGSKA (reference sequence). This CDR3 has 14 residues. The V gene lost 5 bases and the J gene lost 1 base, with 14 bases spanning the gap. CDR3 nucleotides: TGCAGTGCTCAACCCGTGACGGCCCAAGAGACCCAGTACTTC. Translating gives CSAQPVTAQETQYF.

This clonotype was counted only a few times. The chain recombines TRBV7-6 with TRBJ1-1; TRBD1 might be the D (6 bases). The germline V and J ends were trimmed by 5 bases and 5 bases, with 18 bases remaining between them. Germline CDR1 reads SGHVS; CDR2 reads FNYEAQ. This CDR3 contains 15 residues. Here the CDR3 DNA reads TGTGCCAGCAGCCCTAGCCCATACAGGGATACTGAAGCTTTCTTT. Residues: CASSPSPYRDTEAFF.

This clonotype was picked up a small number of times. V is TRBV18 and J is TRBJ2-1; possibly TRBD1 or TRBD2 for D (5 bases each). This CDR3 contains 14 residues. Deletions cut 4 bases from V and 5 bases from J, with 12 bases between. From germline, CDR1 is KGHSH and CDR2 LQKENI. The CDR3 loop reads CASSLGTRDNEQFF. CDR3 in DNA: TGTGCCAGCTCACTCGGGACGAGGGACAATGAGCAGTTCTTC.

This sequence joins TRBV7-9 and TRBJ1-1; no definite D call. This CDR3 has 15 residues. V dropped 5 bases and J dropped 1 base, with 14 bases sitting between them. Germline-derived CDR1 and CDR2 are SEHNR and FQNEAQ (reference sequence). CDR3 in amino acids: CASSPSAAGNTEAFF. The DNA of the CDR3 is TGTGCCAGCAGCCCCTCGGCGGCGGGGAACACTGAAGCTTTCTTT.

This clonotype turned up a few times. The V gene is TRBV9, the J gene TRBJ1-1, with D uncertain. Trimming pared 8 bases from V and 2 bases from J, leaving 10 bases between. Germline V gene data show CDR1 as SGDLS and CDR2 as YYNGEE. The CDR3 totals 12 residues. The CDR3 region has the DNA TGTGCCAGTAGTGAGGGAAACACTGAAGCTTTCTTT. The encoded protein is CASSEGNTEAFF.

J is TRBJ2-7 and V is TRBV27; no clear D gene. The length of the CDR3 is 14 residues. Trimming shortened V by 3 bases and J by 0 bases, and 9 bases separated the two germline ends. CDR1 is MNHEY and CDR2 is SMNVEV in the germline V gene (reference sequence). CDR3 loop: CASSLLRNSYEQYF. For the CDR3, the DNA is TGTGCCAGCAGTTTGTTGAGGAACTCCTACGAGCAGTACTTC.

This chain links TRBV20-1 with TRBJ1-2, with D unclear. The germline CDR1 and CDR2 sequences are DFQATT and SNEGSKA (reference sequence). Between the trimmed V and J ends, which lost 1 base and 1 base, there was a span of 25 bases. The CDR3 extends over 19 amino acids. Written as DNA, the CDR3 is TGCAGTGCTAGAGTGAATCTGGTTCCCGGCAGAGGCTTTAACTATGGCTACACCTTC. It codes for CSARVNLVPGRGFNYGYTF.

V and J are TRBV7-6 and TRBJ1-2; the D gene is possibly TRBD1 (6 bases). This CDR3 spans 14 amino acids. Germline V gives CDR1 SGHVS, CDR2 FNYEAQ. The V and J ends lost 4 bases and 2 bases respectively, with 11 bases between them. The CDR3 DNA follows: TGTGCCAGCAGCTCAGGACAGAGCAACTATGGCTACACCTTC. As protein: CASSSGQSNYGYTF.

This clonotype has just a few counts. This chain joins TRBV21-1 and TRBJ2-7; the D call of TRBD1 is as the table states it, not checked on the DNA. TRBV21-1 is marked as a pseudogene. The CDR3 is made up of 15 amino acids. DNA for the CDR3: TGTGCCAGCAGCAAAGGGGGCAGCACCCGGTCCGAGCAGTACTTC. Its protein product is CASSKGGSTRSEQYF.

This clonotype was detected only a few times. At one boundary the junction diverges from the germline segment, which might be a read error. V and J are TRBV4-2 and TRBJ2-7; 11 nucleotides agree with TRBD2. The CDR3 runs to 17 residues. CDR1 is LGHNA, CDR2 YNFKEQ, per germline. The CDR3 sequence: CASSQVTSGSSSHEQYF. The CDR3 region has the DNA TGTGCCAGCAGCCAAGTCACTAGCGGGAGTTCCTCCCACGAGCAGTACTTC.

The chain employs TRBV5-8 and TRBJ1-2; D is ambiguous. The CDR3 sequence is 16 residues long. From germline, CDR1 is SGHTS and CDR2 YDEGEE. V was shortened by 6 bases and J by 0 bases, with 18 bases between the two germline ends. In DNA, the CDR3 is TGTGCCAGCAAAGGACCCCTGAGGTACTCTAACTATGGCTACACCTTC. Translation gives CASKGPLRYSNYGYTF. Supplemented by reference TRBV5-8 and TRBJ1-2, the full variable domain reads EAGVTQSPTHLIKTRGQQATLRCSPISGHTSVYWYQQALGLGLQFLLWYDEGEERNRGNFPPRFSGRQFPNYSSELNVNALELEDSALYLCASKGPLRYSNYGYTFGSGTRLTVV.

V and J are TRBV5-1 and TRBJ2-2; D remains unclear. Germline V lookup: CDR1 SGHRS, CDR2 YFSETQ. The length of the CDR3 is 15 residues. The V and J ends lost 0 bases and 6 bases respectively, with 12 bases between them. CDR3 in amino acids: CASSLAGPAAGELFF. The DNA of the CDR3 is TGCGCCAGCAGCTTGGCCGGACCTGCGGCCGGGGAGCTGTTTTTT.

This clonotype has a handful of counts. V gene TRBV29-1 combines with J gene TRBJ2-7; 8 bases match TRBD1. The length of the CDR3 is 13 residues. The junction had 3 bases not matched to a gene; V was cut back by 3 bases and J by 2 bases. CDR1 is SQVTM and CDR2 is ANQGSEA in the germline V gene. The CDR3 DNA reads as TGCAGCGTTGAGGCAGGGGGCACCTACGAGCAGTACTTC. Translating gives CSVEAGGTYEQYF.

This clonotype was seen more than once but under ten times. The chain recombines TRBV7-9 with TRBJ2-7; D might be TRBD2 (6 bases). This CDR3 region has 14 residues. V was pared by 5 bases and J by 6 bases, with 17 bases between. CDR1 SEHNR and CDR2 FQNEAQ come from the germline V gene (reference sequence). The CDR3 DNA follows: TGTGCCAGCAGCGGAGGGGTCTCCTGGGGCGAGCAGTACTTC. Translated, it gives CASSGGVSWGEQYF.

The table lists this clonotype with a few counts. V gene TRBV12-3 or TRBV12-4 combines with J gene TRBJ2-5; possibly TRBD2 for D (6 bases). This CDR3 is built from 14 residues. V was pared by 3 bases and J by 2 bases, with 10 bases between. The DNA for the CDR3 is TGTGCCAGCAGTTTGGAGGGACTGCAAGAGACCCAGTACTTC. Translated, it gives CASSLEGLQETQYF.

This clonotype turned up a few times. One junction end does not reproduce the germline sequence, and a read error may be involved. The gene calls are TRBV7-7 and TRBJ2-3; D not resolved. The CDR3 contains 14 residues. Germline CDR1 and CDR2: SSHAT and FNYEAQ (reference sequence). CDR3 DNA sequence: TGTGCTAGCAGCTTTAGTCCCAGCACAGATACGCAGTATTTT. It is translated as CASSFSPSTDTQYF.

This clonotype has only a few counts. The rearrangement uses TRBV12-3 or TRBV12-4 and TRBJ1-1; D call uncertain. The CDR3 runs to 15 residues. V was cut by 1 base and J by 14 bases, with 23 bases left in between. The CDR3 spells CASSLGGVRALTGFF. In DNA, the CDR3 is TGTGCCAGCAGTTTAGGTGGAGTAAGGGCGCTAACGGGGTTCTTT.

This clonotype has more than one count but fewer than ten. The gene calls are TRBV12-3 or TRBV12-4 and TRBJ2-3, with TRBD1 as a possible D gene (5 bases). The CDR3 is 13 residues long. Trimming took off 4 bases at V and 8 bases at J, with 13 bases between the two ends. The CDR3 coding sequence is TGTGCCAGCAGTTCCGGCCCTGGGGCTACGCAGTATTTT. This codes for CASSSGPGATQYF.

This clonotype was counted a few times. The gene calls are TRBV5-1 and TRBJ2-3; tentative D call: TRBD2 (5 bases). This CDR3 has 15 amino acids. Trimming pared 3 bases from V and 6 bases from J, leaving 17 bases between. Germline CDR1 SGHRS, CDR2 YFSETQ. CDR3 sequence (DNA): TGCGCCAGCAGCTCGGAAGCGGATTCCCCGGATACGCAGTATTTT. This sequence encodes CASSSEADSPDTQYF.

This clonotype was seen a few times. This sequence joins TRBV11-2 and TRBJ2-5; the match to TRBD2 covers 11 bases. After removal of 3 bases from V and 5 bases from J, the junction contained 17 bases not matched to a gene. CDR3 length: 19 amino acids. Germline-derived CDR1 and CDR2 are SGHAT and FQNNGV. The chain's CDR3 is CASSFRMTSGNSHVETQYF. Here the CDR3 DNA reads TGTGCCAGCAGCTTCCGGATGACTAGCGGGAATTCACATGTTGAGACCCAGTACTTC.

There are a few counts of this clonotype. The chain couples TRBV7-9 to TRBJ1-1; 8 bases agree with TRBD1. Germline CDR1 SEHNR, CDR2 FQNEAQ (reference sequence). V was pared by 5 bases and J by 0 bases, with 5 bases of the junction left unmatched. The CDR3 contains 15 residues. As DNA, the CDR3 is TGTGCCAGCAGCACTGGGGGACAGGTGAACACTGAAGCTTTCTTT. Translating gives CASSTGGQVNTEAFF.

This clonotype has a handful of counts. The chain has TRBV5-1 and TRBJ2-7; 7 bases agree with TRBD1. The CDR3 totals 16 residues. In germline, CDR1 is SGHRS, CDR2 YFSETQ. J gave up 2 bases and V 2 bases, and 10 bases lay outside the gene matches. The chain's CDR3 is CASSFDPNRGTYEQYF. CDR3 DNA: TGCGCCAGCAGCTTCGACCCGAACAGGGGAACCTACGAGCAGTACTTC. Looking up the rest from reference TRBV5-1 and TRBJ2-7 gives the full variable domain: KAGVTQTPRYLIKTRGQQVTLSCSPISGHRSVSWYQQTPGQGLQFLFEYFSETQRNKGNFPGRFSGRQFSNSRSEMNVSTLELGDSALYLCASSFDPNRGTYEQYFGPGTRLTVT.